This paragraph reports one TCR beta chain. Its antigen is as yet unknown. These data belong to a study of cytomegalovirus exposure and HLA in healthy donors. Overall study context: Membership in the Caucasian-associated ancestry cluster was found for about four fifths of nearly 400 genotyped donors.

CDR1 and CDR2 from the germline V gene are SEHNR and FQNEAQ (reference sequence). This CDR3 region has 18 residues. Trimming at V came to 1 base and at J to 3 bases, leaving 13 bases not matched to a gene. The PCR contained 60 Vbeta and 13 Jbeta primers. The data were produced by immunoSEQ multiplex PCR, yet TCRdb's version contains in-frame clones alone and is incomplete. Of approximately 150,000 clones listed, more than 80% are singletons. Study conclusions and caveats: Some V segments (TRBV6-2 and TRBV6-3 among them) were excluded as indistinguishable. A later examination showed that TCR association rates differed by HLA locus, with DRB1 most and HLA-C fewest.

Donors were nominally healthy when sampled, though unrecorded immune exposures were likely. The chain carries TRBV7-9 and TRBJ1-2; TRBD1 agrees at 8 bases. The sequenced material came from PBMCs. The TCR originated in a woman aged 18-30 years in good health and CMV-seropositive. For the CDR3, the DNA is TGTGCCAGCAGCTTAGGCCTTCAGGGGGCTCTCTGGTACTATGGCTACACCTTC. Encoded protein: CASSLGLQGALWYYGYTF.